This entry lists 31 T cell receptor beta chains sequenced from one sample in a study of cytomegalovirus exposure and HLA in healthy donors. Some clones are missing from TCRdb's copy, which holds only in-frame ones; the method was immunoSEQ multiplex PCR. Found here are some 170,000 clones, about 89% of them singletons; the top ten hold 2% to 3%. Material for sequencing was PBMCs. The receptor set was obtained from a man aged 18 to 30 in good health and CMV-seropositive.

V gene TRBV7-9 combines with J gene TRBJ2-5; possible D gene TRBD1, 7 bases. Trimming removed 2 bases at V and 5 bases at J, with 18 bases between. The CDR3 consists of 16 residues. Per the germline V gene, CDR1 is SEHNR and CDR2 is FQNEAQ (reference sequence). The CDR3 region has the DNA TGTGCCAGCAGCTTAAGTCGGGGGACAGCCTTGGAGACCCAGTACTTC. It codes for CASSLSRGTALETQYF.

This clone was seen a single time. Mismatch with germline at one junction end may stem from a read error. This chain links TRBV7-7 with TRBJ2-5; 9 nucleotides match TRBD2. CDR3 length: 13 residues. CDR1 SSHAT and CDR2 FNYEAQ come from the germline V gene (reference sequence). CDR3 bases: TGTGCTAGCAGCTTAGCGGGAGTGGAGACCCAGTACTTC. Translating it yields CASSLAGVETQYF. The full variable domain, completed using reference TRBV7-7 and TRBJ2-5, is GAGVSQSPRYKVTKRGQDVTLRCDPISSHATLYWYQQALGQGPEFLTYFNYEAQPDKSGLPSDRFSAERPEGSISTLTIQRTEQRDSAMYRCASSLAGVETQYFGPGTRLLVL.

This chain joins TRBV14 and TRBJ1-1; D ambiguous. Trimming removed 3 bases at V and 0 bases at J, with 14 bases between. The CDR3 has 16 residues. Germline CDR1 reads SGHDN; CDR2 reads FVKESK. CDR3 sequence (DNA): TGTGCCAGCAGCCATCGGCCAGGACTCTTGAACACTGAAGCTTTCTTT. This codes for CASSHRPGLLNTEAFF.

The chain carries TRBV9 and TRBJ2-1; 14 bases align to TRBD2. Looked up from germline, CDR1 is SGDLS and CDR2 is YYNGEE. The CDR3 length is 15 residues. V shed 5 bases and J 8 bases; nucleotides not matched to a gene: 6. The CDR3 loop reads CASSRGTSGSDEQFF. CDR3 DNA: TGTGCCAGCAGTCGAGGGACTAGCGGGAGTGATGAGCAGTTCTTC.

This clone has a single count. The chain carries TRBV7-9 and TRBJ2-3; TRBD2 aligns across 11 bases. This CDR3 is 18 amino acids long. Per the germline V gene, CDR1 is SEHNR and CDR2 is FQNEAQ (reference sequence). V dropped 5 bases and J dropped 1; count of bases not matched to a gene: 11. The CDR3 nucleotides are TGTGCCAGCAGCCCTATAGCGGGGGGGGCTGCTGGCACAGATACGCAGTATTTT. The encoded protein is CASSPIAGGAAGTDTQYF.

This rearrangement joins TRBV6-6 to TRBJ2-2; D unclear. Trimming cost V 6 bases and J 4 bases, with 9 bases left between them. Per germline, CDR1 MNHNY and CDR2 SVGAGI (reference sequence). The CDR3 has 13 amino acids. CDR3 DNA: TGTGCCAGCAGGATCCCGGGCACCGGGGAGCTGTTTTTT. It specifies CASRIPGTGELFF.

Regarding this clone: A junction end diverges from the germline sequence, so it may reflect a read error. J is TRBJ2-5 and V is TRBV2; D remains unclear. CDR1 is SNHLY, CDR2 FYNNEI, per germline. CDR3 length: 12 residues. The chain's CDR3 is CATTLEREAQYF. DNA for the CDR3: TGTGCCACCACGCTAGAAAGAGAGGCCCAGTACTTC.

The chain is built from TRBV9 and TRBJ1-1; D remains ambiguous. The CDR3 is 15 residues long. Trimming stripped 0 bases from V and 0 bases from J, with 9 bases between. The germline V gene encodes CDR1 SGDLS and CDR2 YYNGEE. The CDR3 bases are TGTGCCAGCAGCGTAGGTGGCCAGATGAACACTGAAGCTTTCTTT. This gives the protein CASSVGGQMNTEAFF.

The chain combines TRBV5-1 with TRBJ2-1, with 8 bases matching TRBD2. With 4 bases clipped from V and 5 bases from J, the junction kept 17 bases outside the gene matches. The CDR3 totals 18 residues. The germline CDR1 and CDR2 sequences are SGHRS and YFSETQ. CDR3: CASSRSGGRRNLHNEQFF. The CDR3 DNA is TGCGCCAGCAGCCGGAGCGGGGGAAGACGAAACCTTCACAATGAGCAGTTCTTC. The whole variable domain, filled in from reference TRBV5-1 and TRBJ2-1, reads KAGVTQTPRYLIKTRGQQVTLSCSPISGHRSVSWYQQTPGQGLQFLFEYFSETQRNKGNFPGRFSGRQFSNSRSEMNVSTLELGDSALYLCASSRSGGRRNLHNEQFFGPGTRLTVL.

The rearrangement links TRBV2 to TRBJ1-3, with D hard to call. The CDR3 length is 12 residues. V dropped 5 bases and J dropped 0 bases, with 2 bases sitting between them. Germline lookup yields CDR1 SNHLY and CDR2 FYNNEI. CDR3 region: CASSYSGNTIYF. The CDR3 DNA follows: TGTGCCAGCAGTTACTCTGGAAACACCATATATTTT.

The chain combines TRBV4-3 with TRBJ2-1; 9 nucleotides line up with TRBD2. Per germline, CDR1 LGHNA and CDR2 YSLEER. V was clipped by 1 base and J by 6 bases; unmatched bases: 7. This CDR3 is 16 amino acids long. The CDR3 protein is CASSQVSSGRRNEQFF. CDR3 sequence (DNA): TGCGCCAGCAGCCAAGTTTCCAGCGGGAGGCGCAATGAGCAGTTCTTC.

The chain combines TRBV7-9 with TRBJ2-3; 8 nucleotides agree with TRBD2. The germline CDR1 and CDR2 sequences are SEHNR and FQNEAQ (reference sequence). CDR3 length: 16 residues. Unmatched junction bases numbered 4, after V lost 2 bases and J lost 0 bases. CDR3 region: CASSLRAGGSTDTQYF. The CDR3 DNA is TGTGCCAGCAGCTTACGGGCGGGAGGCAGCACAGATACGCAGTATTTT. Together with reference TRBV7-9 and TRBJ2-3, the CDR3 gives the full variable domain: DTGVSQNPRHKITKRGQNVTFRCDPISEHNRLYWYRQTLGQGPEFLTYFQNEAQLEKSRLLSDRFSAERPKGSFSTLEIQRTEQGDSAMYLCASSLRAGGSTDTQYFGPGTRLTVL.

This chain connects TRBV6-1 to TRBJ1-2; 12 nucleotides match TRBD1. This CDR3 spans 15 amino acids. The V gene's germline CDR1 is MNHNS and CDR2 SASEGT. The trim removed 11 bases at V and 4 bases at J, leaving 11 bases unmatched. The CDR3 bases are TGTGCCGGCCGGGACAGGGGGCGCTTAGGCTATGGCTACACCTTC. This sequence encodes CAGRDRGRLGYGYTF.

J is TRBJ1-1 and V is TRBV6-5, with TRBD1 matching over 8 bases. There are 13 residues in the CDR3. Germline CDR1 MNHEY, CDR2 SVGAGI. V shed 7 bases, J shed 4 bases, and the junction held 5 bases outside the gene matches. This CDR3 is CASTTGQGTEAFF. The CDR3 coding sequence is TGTGCCAGCACTACCGGACAGGGCACTGAAGCTTTCTTT.

This chain joins TRBV7-9 and TRBJ2-2; no definite D call. The CDR3 is made up of 11 amino acids. Trimming removed 4 bases from V and 7 bases from J, with 4 bases in between. The germline gives CDR1 SEHNR, CDR2 FQNEAQ (reference sequence). CDR3 sequence reads: CASSSGGELFF. The CDR3 nucleotides read TGTGCCAGCAGCTCCGGCGGGGAGCTGTTTTTT.

The CDR3 DNA reads TGTGCCAGCACCCTGACTAGAGCCAACACCGGGGAGCTGTTTTTT. Its protein product is CASTLTRANTGELFF. The chain uses TRBV6-5 and TRBJ2-2, with a possible D match to TRBD2 (6 bases). CDR1 is MNHEY, CDR2 SVGAGI, per germline. CDR3 size: 15 residues. Trimming shortened V by 7 bases and J by 2 bases, and 14 bases separated the two germline ends.

The rearrangement links TRBV14 to TRBJ1-1; weak D call: TRBD1 (5 bases). The V gene's germline CDR1 is SGHDN and CDR2 FVKESK. V shed 8 bases and J shed 0 bases, with 10 bases lying between them. This CDR3 has 13 amino acids. In DNA form, the CDR3 reads TGTGCCAGCGGGGCCTCTCTGAACACTGAAGCTTTCTTT. Encoded protein: CASGASLNTEAFF.

The chain joins TRBV6-5 to TRBJ2-7, with D perhaps TRBD1 (5 bases). Trimming left V 2 bases short and J 3 bases short, with 11 bases between. The germline V gene has CDR1 MNHEY and CDR2 SVGAGI. This CDR3 comprises 14 residues. CDR3 nucleotides: TGTGCCAGCAGTTACAGGGCAGGGCTCTACGAGCAGTACTTC. Encoded protein: CASSYRAGLYEQYF.

The chain recombines TRBV30 with TRBJ2-4; 7 nucleotides agree with TRBD2. Germline V gene sequence: CDR1 GTSNPN, CDR2 SVGIG (reference sequence). V trimming: 5 bases; J trimming: 8 bases; junction bases outside the gene matches: 12. The CDR3 has 14 residues. CDR3 nucleotides: TGTGCCTGGTCCCCTGGCGGGGGAGGCGACATTCAGTACTTC. This codes for CAWSPGGGGDIQYF.

This chain joins TRBV14 and TRBJ1-5; a weak D match, TRBD1 (5 bases). V was shortened by 0 bases and J by 8 bases, with 8 bases between the two germline ends. The CDR3 loop spans 13 amino acids. Germline V CDR1 and CDR2: SGHDN, FVKESK. The CDR3 region is CASSQDPGEPQHF. In nucleotides, the CDR3 is TGTGCCAGCAGCCAAGATCCGGGGGAGCCCCAGCATTTT.

The gene calls are TRBV5-4 and TRBJ2-1; 7 nucleotides agree with TRBD1. This CDR3 contains 14 residues. CDR1 is SGHNT and CDR2 is YYREEE in the germline V gene (reference sequence). After removal of 1 base from V and 7 bases from J, the junction contained 5 bases not matched to a gene. This CDR3 reads CASSLRTGGNEQFF. Here the CDR3 DNA reads TGTGCCAGCAGCTTGCGGACAGGCGGGAATGAGCAGTTCTTC.

The chain carries TRBV4-2 and TRBJ2-1, with 9 nucleotides matching TRBD2. This CDR3 has 16 amino acids. The germline V gene encodes CDR1 LGHNA and CDR2 YNFKEQ. Trimming cost V 2 bases and J 1 base; bases outside gene matches: 3. CDR3 bases: TGTGCCAGCAGCCAACTAGCGGGAAGGTCCTACAATGAGCAGTTCTTC. This encodes CASSQLAGRSYNEQFF.

The rearrangement joins TRBV10-2 to TRBJ2-5, with 9 bases fitting TRBD1. Trimming took 5 bases from V and 7 from J; bases not matched to a gene: 11. Per the germline V gene, CDR1 is WSHSY and CDR2 is SAAADI. The CDR3 extends over 15 amino acids. CDR3: CASSRTGAQIATQYF. The CDR3 bases are TGCGCCAGCAGTAGGACAGGGGCGCAAATCGCGACCCAGTACTTC.

The V and J genes are TRBV30 and TRBJ2-4; the D gene is possibly TRBD1 (7 bases). This CDR3 region has 12 residues. V lost 4 bases to trimming and J lost 8 bases, with 12 bases between them. CDR1 is GTSNPN, CDR2 SVGIG, per germline (reference sequence). CDR3: CAWNQGGYIQYF. The DNA of the CDR3 is TGTGCCTGGAACCAGGGGGGATACATTCAGTACTTC.

This chain joins TRBV2 and TRBJ2-3; D is unresolved. CDR1 and CDR2 from the germline V gene are SNHLY and FYNNEI. CDR3 length: 11 residues. The V gene lost 4 bases and the J gene lost 6 bases, with 5 bases spanning the gap. This CDR3 reads CASSVGDTQYF. The CDR3 DNA follows: TGTGCCAGCAGTGTCGGTGATACGCAGTATTTT. Full variable domain (missing parts from reference TRBV2 and TRBJ2-3): EPEVTQTPSHQVTQMGQEVILRCVPISNHLYFYWYRQILGQKVEFLVSFYNNEISEKSEIFDDQFSVERPDGSNFTLKIRSTKLEDSAMYFCASSVGDTQYFGPGTRLTVL.

The chain couples TRBV6-1 to TRBJ1-3; a weak D match, TRBD1 (6 bases). The V gene's germline CDR1 is MNHNS and CDR2 SASEGT. The CDR3 covers 13 residues. V lost 5 bases to trimming and J lost 3 bases, with 8 bases between them. CDR3 amino acids: CASSWGLGNTIYF. In nucleotides, the CDR3 is TGTGCCAGCAGTTGGGGGCTTGGAAACACCATATATTTT.

The chain employs TRBV9 and TRBJ1-2; 7 bases line up with TRBD1. After removal of 4 bases from V and 4 bases from J, the junction contained 13 bases not matched to a gene. Germline-derived CDR1 and CDR2 are SGDLS and YYNGEE. The length of the CDR3 is 16 residues. CDR3 loop: CASSPTPGQLLYGYTF. The CDR3 DNA sequence: TGTGCCAGCAGCCCCACCCCGGGACAGCTACTCTATGGCTACACCTTC.

The chain couples TRBV29-1 to TRBJ2-7; D not resolved. The CDR3 is made up of 12 amino acids. Germline V lookup: CDR1 SQVTM, CDR2 ANQGSEA. V dropped 3 bases and J dropped 2 bases, with 8 bases sitting between them. CDR3 loop: CSVERSPYEQYF. The CDR3 coding sequence is TGCAGCGTTGAGAGGTCCCCCTACGAGCAGTACTTC.

The chain combines TRBV4-2 with TRBJ2-7; 13 bases map to TRBD2. Germline CDR1 reads LGHNA; CDR2 reads YNFKEQ. Unmatched junction bases numbered 3, after V lost 3 bases and J lost 4 bases. The CDR3 is 15 residues long. CDR3 sequence (DNA): TGTGCCAGCAGCCAGGGGACTAGCGGGGATTACGAGCAGTACTTC. Protein sequence: CASSQGTSGDYEQYF.

In this sample, this clone turned up once. This sequence joins TRBV5-4 and TRBJ2-5; unclear D gene. This CDR3 has 13 residues. V lost 2 bases to trimming and J lost 3 bases, with 8 bases between them. Germline-derived CDR1 and CDR2 are SGHNT and YYREEE (reference sequence). DNA for the CDR3: TGTGCCAGCAGCTTCCAGAATAAAGAGACCCAGTACTTC. This gives the protein CASSFQNKETQYF.

The chain uses TRBV9 and TRBJ2-3; D is undetermined. The CDR3 has 16 residues. V lost 0 bases and J lost 3, with 14 bases in between. Per germline, CDR1 SGDLS and CDR2 YYNGEE. Here the CDR3 DNA reads TGTGCCAGCAGCGTAGCTTCATCGGTGCGGACAGATACGCAGTATTTT. This gives the protein CASSVASSVRTDTQYF.